This T cell receptor beta chain was identified in a study of T cell clonality in common variable immunodeficiency. The assay was immunoSEQ multiplex PCR, and TCRdb's table has in-frame clones only and misses some. The sample yields over 40,000 clones, without any singletons. Germline lookup yields CDR1 LNHDA and CDR2 SQIVND (reference sequence). The trim removed 7 bases at V and 6 bases at J, leaving 5 bases unmatched. The CDR3 spans 13 residues. This clone was found many times. The sequenced fragment ends 3 residues before the CDR3 boundary, so the rest is inferred from the germline J gene. V usage is TRBV19 and J usage is TRBJ1-2; TRBD1 matches 10 bases. Source material: peripheral blood mononuclear cells. The clonotype was recovered from a person aged 18 to 69 in good health. The CDR3 DNA, read in part, is TGTGCCAGTACCTGGGACAGGGGCGATGGC. Its protein is CASTWDRGDG. The CDR3 in full is CASTWDRGDGYTF. The whole variable domain, filled in from reference TRBV19 and TRBJ1-2, reads DGGITQSPKYLFRKEGQNVTLSCEQNLNHDAMYWYRQDPGQGLRLIYYSQIVNDFQKGDIAEGYSVSREKKESFPLTVTSAQKNPTAFYLCASTWDRGDGYTFGSGTRLTVV.